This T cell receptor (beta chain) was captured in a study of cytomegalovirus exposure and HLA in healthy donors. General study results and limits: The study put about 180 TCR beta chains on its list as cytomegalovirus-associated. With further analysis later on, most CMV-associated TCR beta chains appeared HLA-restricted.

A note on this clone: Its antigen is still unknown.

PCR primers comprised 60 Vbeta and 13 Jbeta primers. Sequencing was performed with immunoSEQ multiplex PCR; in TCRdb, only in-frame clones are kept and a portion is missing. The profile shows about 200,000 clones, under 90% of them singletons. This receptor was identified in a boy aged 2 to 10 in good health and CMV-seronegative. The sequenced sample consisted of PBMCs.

The CDR3 nucleotides read TGTGCCAGCAGCCCGGGACAGGTGGGGAACACCGGGGAGCTGTTTTTT. It is translated as CASSPGQVGNTGELFF. V gene TRBV5-8 combines with J gene TRBJ2-2; 8 bases fit TRBD1. CDR1 and CDR2 (germline): SGHTS, YDEGEE. The CDR3 covers 16 residues. The V and J ends lost 4 bases and 1 base, in that order; junction bases with no gene match: 6.